The rows below give T cell receptor beta chains drawn from one sample of a study of blood T cells in healthy people across ages. TCRdb called the 5' RACE reads again in MiXCR, with one record for every CDR3 protein. The table records about 1 million distinct CDR3 sequences, around 45% of them present only once. Sequencing was carried out using blood. All receptors derive from a woman between 55 and 75 years old in good health. CDR3s include the opening cysteine and the closing phenylalanine or tryptophan. The D gene is left open where the match is weak. The size of a clone is reported for some rows only, either as once, few or many, or as a class for expanded clones.

>TRBV29-1|few|TRBJ2-1|TRBD1
CSVRPGQAYNEQFF
TGCAGCGTACGACCGGGACAGGCGTACAATGAGCAGTTCTTC
>TRBV5-4|once|TRBJ2-1|TRBD2
CASSGLAISYNEQFF
TGTGCCAGCAGCGGACTAGCGATCTCCTACAATGAGCAGTTCTTC
>TRBV4-1|few|TRBJ2-7|NA
CASSQTYPYEQYF
TGCGCCAGCAGCCAAACGTATCCCTACGAGCAGTACTTC
>TRBV20-1|few|TRBJ1-2|TRBD1
CSAKDPGQGRGYTF
TGCAGTGCTAAGGATCCGGGACAGGGGCGAGGCTACACCTTC
>TRBV9|NA|TRBJ1-1|NA
CASSPQGGGVNTEAFF
TGTGCCAGCAGCCCTCAGGGCGGGGGGGTGAACACTGAAGCTTTCTTT
>TRBV4-2|NA|TRBJ2-3|NA
CASSQASSLISTDTQYF
TGTGCCAGCAGCCAGGCTAGCAGTCTGATTAGCACAGATACGCAGTATTTT
>TRBV20-1|few|TRBJ2-4|TRBD2
CSATTSGRANIQYF
TGCAGTGCGACGACTAGCGGGAGGGCCAACATTCAGTACTTC
>TRBV20-1|NA|TRBJ2-1|TRBD2
CSARSGTSVNEQFF
TGCAGTGCTAGGTCCGGGACTAGCGTTAATGAGCAGTTCTTC
>TRBV6-1|NA|TRBJ2-7|TRBD2
CASSDSGESYEQYF
TGTGCCAGCAGTGATAGCGGGGAATCCTACGAGCAGTACTTC
>TRBV9|NA|TRBJ2-1|TRBD2
CASSAGSGAYNEQFF
TGTGCCAGCAGCGCCGGTAGCGGGGCTTACAATGAGCAGTTCTTC
>TRBV14|few|TRBJ2-1|TRBD2
CASRPTSGRVVGEQFF
TGTGCCAGCAGACCGACTAGCGGGAGGGTGGTTGGTGAGCAGTTCTTC
>TRBV5-1|few|TRBJ2-5|TRBD1
CASSTPGQTQETQYF
TGCGCCAGCAGCACTCCGGGACAGACCCAAGAGACCCAGTACTTC
>TRBV10-3|few|TRBJ2-7|NA
CAISEGAPSLYEQYF
TGTGCCATCAGTGAAGGCGCCCCTTCACTCTACGAGCAGTACTTC
>TRBV10-3|NA|TRBJ2-3|NA
CAISESSTASTDTQYF
TGTGCCATCAGTGAGTCGAGTACAGCTAGCACAGATACGCAGTATTTT
>TRBV7-2|NA|TRBJ2-7|NA
CASSPSQGLTYEQYF
TGTGCCAGCAGCCCTAGTCAGGGTCTAACCTACGAGCAGTACTTC
>TRBV20-1|NA|TRBJ2-5|NA
CSASLASVSGDQYF
TGCAGTGCTAGTTTGGCTAGCGTCTCCGGAGACCAGTACTTC
>TRBV7-3|NA|TRBJ2-7|NA
CASSLRGDRLGDEQYF
TGTGCCAGCAGCTTAAGGGGAGACAGATTGGGAGACGAGCAGTACTTC
>TRBV10-3|NA|TRBJ2-7|NA
CAISERLNYEQYF
TGTGCCATCAGTGAGAGACTAAATTACGAGCAGTACTTC
>TRBV2|NA|TRBJ1-2|NA
CATIRAGNYGYTF
TGTGCCACCATACGAGCAGGCAACTATGGCTACACCTTC
>TRBV7-9|few|TRBJ2-7|NA
CASSGTGTQYEQYF
TGTGCCAGCAGCGGAACCGGGACACAGTACGAGCAGTACTTC
>TRBV20-1|NA|TRBJ2-1|NA
CSARGVGLKNNEQFF
TGCAGTGCTAGAGGGGTGGGACTTAAAAACAATGAGCAGTTCTTC
>TRBV7-9|once|TRBJ2-4|NA
CASSPRVSKNIQYF
TGTGCCAGCAGCCCCCGGGTATCAAAAAACATTCAGTACTTC
>TRBV10-3|few|TRBJ2-5|NA
CATREQETQYF
TGTGCCACCAGGGAACAAGAGACCCAGTACTTC
>TRBV7-2|NA|TRBJ2-5|TRBD2
CASSRTSGRRGNEQYF
TGTGCCAGCAGCCGGACTAGCGGAAGAAGGGGGAATGAGCAGTACTTC
>TRBV21-1|NA|TRBJ1-2|NA
CASSNRDMSSYTF
TGTGCCAGCAGCAACCGGGACATGTCCAGCTACACCTTC
>TRBV11-2|NA|TRBJ2-7|NA
CASSGGRDRKIQYF
TGTGCCAGCAGCGGCGGACGGGACCGGAAAATCCAGTACTTC
>TRBV6-5|NA|TRBJ2-1|NA
CASSYSRPGHNEQFF
TGTGCCAGCAGTTACTCTAGACCGGGGCACAATGAGCAGTTCTTC
>TRBV28|NA|TRBJ2-1|TRBD2
CASSLAGNYNEQFF
TGTGCCAGCAGTCTAGCGGGAAACTACAATGAGCAGTTCTTC
>TRBV2|once|TRBJ1-4|NA
CASSRGSYEKLFF
TGTGCCAGTAGCCGGGGCAGCTATGAAAAACTGTTTTTT
>TRBV11-2|NA|TRBJ2-7|NA
CASSLDPGSKEQYF
TGTGCCAGCAGCTTAGATCCTGGCAGTAAGGAGCAGTACTTC
>TRBV5-1|once|TRBJ2-1|NA
CASSLGGPLSEQFF
TGCGCCAGCAGCTTGGGGGGCCCCCTAAGTGAGCAGTTCTTC
>TRBV7-2|NA|TRBJ2-5|NA
CASSSMVQETQYF
TGTGCCAGCAGCTCTATGGTCCAAGAGACCCAGTACTTC
>TRBV5-1|NA|TRBJ2-5|NA
CASSPPPGAQYF
TGCGCCAGCAGCCCTCCCCCAGGGGCCCAGTACTTC
>TRBV6-5|NA|TRBJ1-2|NA
CASSYSQTGYGYTF
TGTGCCAGCAGTTACTCCCAAACAGGGTATGGCTACACCTTC
>TRBV11-2|NA|TRBJ2-1|NA
CASSWGRAISYNEQFF
TGTGCCAGCAGCTGGGGGCGGGCAATTTCCTACAATGAGCAGTTCTTC